This section outlines one T cell receptor beta chain sequence together with its context. Its antigen is undetermined. As for the donors, each was a healthy bone marrow donor. The sample originates from a study of cytomegalovirus exposure and HLA in healthy donors. Background on the study: The Caucasian-associated ancestry cluster contained 81% of the roughly 400 genotyped donors.

Notes on the study in general: Later genetic work tied a missense DCLRE1C variant to beta-chain V and J trimming. Cytomegalovirus-associated status was assigned to approximately 160 TCR beta chains.

Primers for the PCR totalled 60 Vbeta and 13 Jbeta. The method was immunoSEQ multiplex PCR; TCRdb's version includes in-frame clones alone and lacks a portion of them. Among roughly 120,000 clones, about 70% were seen once, and the ten largest hold roughly 0.92%. The receptor was derived from a woman aged 30 to 39 in good health and CMV-seronegative. Sequencing used PBMCs.

CDR3 DNA sequence: TGCGCCAGCAGCCCCCCGCGCGGGAGGGCCGGTGAGACCCAGTACTTC. It specifies CASSPPRGRAGETQYF. V and J are TRBV5-1 and TRBJ2-5; TRBD2 matches at 9 bases. With V trimmed by 4 bases and J by 5 bases, 12 bases remained unmatched. This CDR3 spans 16 amino acids. The germline V gene has CDR1 SGHRS and CDR2 YFSETQ.